One sample yielded the 21 T cell receptor beta chains listed below, sequenced in a study of blood T cell repertoires in COVID-19. Sequencing used immunoSEQ multiplex PCR; TCRdb keeps in-frame clones, though not all of them. Of roughly 180,000 clones in the sample, approximately 85% were seen once. Specimen: peripheral blood. Receptors originate from a woman aged 55 to 70 with acute or convalescent COVID-19.

This clone appeared once. V is TRBV5-4 and J is TRBJ2-5; 13 bases are shared with TRBD2. V gave up 4 bases and J gave up 4 bases; unmatched junction bases: 4. Germline CDR1 is SGHNT and CDR2 is YYREEE (reference sequence). CDR3 length equals 15 residues. The CDR3: CASSRLAGGRETQYF. CDR3 DNA: TGTGCCAGCAGCCGACTAGCGGGAGGCCGAGAGACCCAGTACTTC.

V is TRBV6-5 and J is TRBJ2-1, with 10 positions matching TRBD2. The CDR3 spans 15 residues. J was trimmed by 2 bases and V by 4 bases; bases with no gene match: 2. Germline-derived CDR1 and CDR2 are MNHEY and SVGAGI. CDR3 loop: CASSSSGRAYNEQFF. The DNA for the CDR3 is TGTGCCAGCAGTTCAAGCGGGAGGGCCTACAATGAGCAGTTCTTC.

The rearrangement uses TRBV11-3 and TRBJ1-1; no definite D call. The CDR3 spans 15 residues. Germline values: CDR1 SGHNT, CDR2 YENEEA. V was clipped by 2 bases and J by 1 base, with 11 bases between them. CDR3 sequence reads: CASSLTPGGNTEAFF. DNA of the CDR3: TGTGCCAGCAGCTTAACCCCCGGAGGGAACACTGAAGCTTTCTTT. The full variable domain, completed using reference TRBV11-3 and TRBJ1-1, is EAGVVQSPRYKIIEKKQPVAFWCNPISGHNTLYWYLQNLGQGPELLIRYENEEAVDDSQLPKDRFSAERLKGVDSTLKIQPAELGDSAVYLCASSLTPGGNTEAFFGQGTRLTVV.

The CDR3 nucleotides are TGTGCCAGCAGTTCCCGACAGGGGGCCGGCGGCTACACCTTC. It translates to CASSSRQGAGGYTF. The V call is TRBV27, the J call TRBJ1-2; 10 nucleotides match TRBD1. There are 14 residues in the CDR3. The germline gives CDR1 MNHEY, CDR2 SMNVEV (reference sequence). V shed 4 bases and J 8 bases; nucleotides not matched to a gene: 7.

This clone was detected once. The V call is TRBV6-2 or TRBV6-3, the J call TRBJ2-1; 7 bases align to TRBD2. V lost 6 bases, J lost 2 bases, and 7 bases stayed unmatched. Per germline, CDR1 MNHEY and CDR2 SVGEGT. The CDR3 covers 15 residues. The CDR3 here is CASSLQRDPYNEQFF. The CDR3 DNA sequence: TGTGCCAGCAGCCTCCAGCGGGACCCCTACAATGAGCAGTTCTTC.

This clone was detected once. The chain has TRBV5-1 and TRBJ2-4; 7 bases map to TRBD1. The CDR3 is made up of 13 amino acids. Germline-derived CDR1 and CDR2 are SGHRS and YFSETQ. V gave up 1 base and J gave up 8 bases; unmatched junction bases: 3. CDR3 nucleotide sequence: TGCGCCAGCAGCTTGTCGCAGGGGGACATTCAGTACTTC. Translation: CASSLSQGDIQYF.

This sequence joins TRBV12-3 or TRBV12-4 and TRBJ2-5; 10 bases fit TRBD1. The CDR3 consists of 13 residues. The ends lost 6 bases at V and 4 bases at J; junction bases unmatched: 2. This CDR3 reads CASRWDRGETQYF. CDR3 DNA: TGTGCCAGCAGATGGGACAGGGGAGAGACCCAGTACTTC.

V usage is TRBV29-1 and J usage is TRBJ1-1, with D maybe TRBD1 (6 bases). The CDR3 length is 13 residues. Trimming took off 6 bases at V and 5 bases at J, with 16 bases between the two ends. Looked up from germline, CDR1 is SQVTM and CDR2 is ANQGSEA. In DNA form, the CDR3 reads TGCAGCGTGGGTTTGGGGGCTGGGACTGAAGCTTTCTTT. It codes for CSVGLGAGTEAFF.

This sequence joins TRBV5-4 and TRBJ2-1; the match to TRBD2 covers 9 bases. The CDR3 covers 16 residues. Germline loops: CDR1 SGHNT, CDR2 YYREEE (reference sequence). The V and J ends lost 5 bases and 0 bases, in that order; junction bases with no gene match: 6. The CDR3 region has the DNA TGTGCCAGCAGTCCTAGCGGGGCGGCCTCCTACAATGAGCAGTTCTTC. Translation gives CASSPSGAASYNEQFF.

The rearrangement joins TRBV9 to TRBJ1-1; the match to TRBD1 covers 7 bases. The CDR3 length is 15 residues. The V and J ends lost 3 bases and 3 bases, in that order; junction bases with no gene match: 8. CDR1 and CDR2 (germline): SGDLS, YYNGEE. CDR3 in amino acids: CASSAQVGQYTEAFF. The CDR3, as DNA: TGTGCCAGCAGCGCCCAGGTGGGACAGTACACTGAAGCTTTCTTT.

This clone occurred once. The chain links TRBV6-1 to TRBJ2-4; D unresolved. In germline, CDR1 is MNHNS, CDR2 SASEGT. This CDR3 has 16 amino acids. Between the trimmed V and J ends, which lost 1 base and 4 bases, there was a span of 14 bases. CDR3 nucleotides: TGTGCCAGCAGTGAAGTGAATCAGTATCTTAAAAACATTCAGTACTTC. Its translation is CASSEVNQYLKNIQYF.

V usage is TRBV5-1 and J usage is TRBJ2-7; 7 bases map to TRBD1. The CDR3 runs to 14 residues. V lost 3 bases, J lost 6 bases, and 9 bases stayed unmatched. Germline V gives CDR1 SGHRS, CDR2 YFSETQ. The CDR3, as DNA: TGCGCCAGCAGCTCCGGGACAGTGGCGGGCGAGCAGTACTTC. This encodes CASSSGTVAGEQYF.

The chain combines TRBV27 with TRBJ2-1; no clear D. Germline V gene data show CDR1 as MNHEY and CDR2 as SMNVEV (reference sequence). This CDR3 has 15 residues. V was clipped by 3 bases and J by 0 bases, with 9 bases between them. This CDR3 is CASSFKQSSYNEQFF. The CDR3 region has the DNA TGTGCCAGCAGTTTTAAGCAAAGCTCCTACAATGAGCAGTTCTTC.

V and J are TRBV27 and TRBJ2-1, with 7 bases that match TRBD1. Germline values: CDR1 MNHEY, CDR2 SMNVEV (reference sequence). V shed 6 bases, J shed 4 bases, and the junction held 12 bases outside the gene matches. The CDR3 sequence is 16 residues long. The CDR3, as DNA: TGTGCCAGCAGAGCCACTTGGACAGGAGATTACAATGAGCAGTTCTTC. This codes for CASRATWTGDYNEQFF.

The genes are TRBV5-4 and TRBJ2-7; possibly TRBD1 for D (6 bases). CDR3 length equals 12 residues. CDR1 and CDR2 (germline): SGHNT, YYREEE (reference sequence). Trimming took 4 bases from V and 6 from J, leaving 11 bases between them. The CDR3, as DNA: TGTGCCAGCAGCCTAAGGGGGTCCGAGCAGTACGTC. This codes for CASSLRGSEQYV.

The chain uses TRBV7-9 and TRBJ2-5; TRBD2 is a possible D gene (6 bases). This CDR3 region has 14 residues. Germline V gene data show CDR1 as SEHNR and CDR2 as FQNEAQ (reference sequence). V lost 1 base, J lost 4 bases, and 10 bases lay in between. CDR3 sequence (DNA): TGTGCCAGCAGCTTAGTAGGCGGGACAGAGACCCAGTACTTC. It translates to CASSLVGGTETQYF.

The V and J genes are TRBV19 and TRBJ2-5; D gene ambiguous. CDR1 is LNHDA and CDR2 is SQIVND in the germline V gene (reference sequence). CDR3 length equals 13 residues. V lost 0 bases, J lost 2 bases, and 4 bases lay in between. The CDR3 loop reads CASSIDEQETQYF. DNA of the CDR3: TGTGCCAGTAGTATAGATGAGCAAGAGACCCAGTACTTC.

The chain links TRBV4-2 to TRBJ1-3; possibly TRBD1 for D (5 bases). The CDR3 is made up of 17 amino acids. Germline V gives CDR1 LGHNA, CDR2 YNFKEQ. The V gene lost 2 bases and the J gene lost 0 bases, with 14 bases spanning the gap. The CDR3 DNA follows: TGTGCCAGCAGCCAAACAAGGGGTTTTACCTCTGGAAACACCATATATTTT. Amino acids: CASSQTRGFTSGNTIYF.

The chain joins TRBV19 to TRBJ1-2, with 7 bases matching TRBD1. The CDR3 runs 15 residues. Germline CDR1 LNHDA, CDR2 SQIVND (reference sequence). V shed 3 bases, J shed 8 bases, and the junction held 12 bases outside the gene matches. CDR3 in DNA: TGTGCCAGTAGTATTAACCCCCCGAACAGGGGAGGCTACACCTTC. As protein: CASSINPPNRGGYTF.

The chain employs TRBV5-8 and TRBJ1-5; TRBD1 might be the D (6 bases). Trimming took 3 bases from V and 7 from J, leaving 14 bases between them. Germline CDR1 reads SGHTS; CDR2 reads YDEGEE. The CDR3 covers 14 residues. CDR3 DNA sequence: TGTGCCAGCAGCTCTGTAGGGGGGGCCCAGCCCCAGCATTTT. The encoded protein is CASSSVGGAQPQHF.

This clone was observed once. This rearrangement joins TRBV6-1 to TRBJ1-3; tentatively, D is TRBD1 (5 bases). The CDR3 extends over 15 amino acids. Trimming stripped 2 bases from V and 2 bases from J, with 10 bases between. The germline gives CDR1 MNHNS, CDR2 SASEGT. The CDR3 region has the DNA TGTGCCAGCAGTGAAATCGGCAGGGCTGGAAACACCATATATTTT. This gives the protein CASSEIGRAGNTIYF.